Each of the 25 T cell receptor beta chains below was sequenced from the same sample in a study of beta chain features in type 1 diabetes. As every portion of the isolated RNA was reverse transcribed, the sequencing read expressed TCRB transcripts. Clones were read by immunoSEQ multiplex PCR, and TCRdb kept only the in-frame ones, dropping some. Among under 500,000 clones, around 28% were seen once, and the ten largest hold more than 0.055%. The material sequenced was naive CD4+ T cells from blood. These receptors originate from a man between 18 and 35 years old in good health.

This chain links TRBV30 with TRBJ2-6; 7 bases match TRBD1. Germline V lookup: CDR1 GTSNPN, CDR2 SVGIG (reference sequence). The CDR3 runs 14 residues. The junction had 3 bases not matched to a gene; V was cut back by 5 bases and J by 2 bases. Written as DNA, the CDR3 is TGTGCCTGGTCCACAGGGGCTGGGGCCAACGTCCTGACTTTC. Translation: CAWSTGAGANVLTF.

The chain combines TRBV19 with TRBJ2-3; D is unresolved. With 0 bases removed from V and 2 bases from J, the gap between germline ends came to 6 bases. The length of the CDR3 is 14 residues. Germline V gene sequence: CDR1 LNHDA, CDR2 SQIVND (reference sequence). Written as DNA, the CDR3 is TGTGCCAGTAGTATAGAACCATTCACAGATACGCAGTATTTT. Protein: CASSIEPFTDTQYF. The full variable domain, its missing parts supplied by reference TRBV19 and TRBJ2-3, is DGGITQSPKYLFRKEGQNVTLSCEQNLNHDAMYWYRQDPGQGLRLIYYSQIVNDFQKGDIAEGYSVSREKKESFPLTVTSAQKNPTAFYLCASSIEPFTDTQYFGPGTRLTVL.

The V and J genes are TRBV5-4 and TRBJ2-5; 13 nucleotides line up with TRBD2. Losses at the gene ends were 2 bases for V and 0 bases for J; bases not matched to a gene: 7. Germline values: CDR1 SGHNT, CDR2 YYREEE (reference sequence). This CDR3 has 18 amino acids. The CDR3 DNA reads as TGTGCCAGCAGCTTCGGACTAGCGGGAGCCTCTTACCAAGAGACCCAGTACTTC. Translation gives CASSFGLAGASYQETQYF.

This clone was found a few times. The chain combines TRBV29-1 with TRBJ2-1, with 7 bases fitting TRBD1. The CDR3 covers 16 residues. Trimming took 0 bases from V and 5 from J; bases not matched to a gene: 10. Per germline, CDR1 SQVTM and CDR2 ANQGSEA. CDR3 region: CSVEDRRDSLNNEQFF. For the CDR3, the DNA is TGCAGCGTTGAAGATCGAAGGGACAGCCTCAACAATGAGCAGTTCTTC.

This clone showed up just a few times. The genes are TRBV2 and TRBJ2-7, with D unclear. Germline V gene lookup returns CDR1 SNHLY and CDR2 FYNNEI. This CDR3 has 12 amino acids. The V and J ends lost 4 bases and 3 bases respectively, with 7 bases between them. The CDR3 DNA follows: TGTGCCAGCAGTGGGTACGACTACGAGCAGTACTTC. Its protein product is CASSGYDYEQYF.

V usage is TRBV6-6 and J usage is TRBJ2-5; 10 nucleotides match TRBD2. Per germline, CDR1 MNHNY and CDR2 SVGAGI (reference sequence). J gave up 5 bases and V 3 bases, and 9 bases lay outside the gene matches. The CDR3 is made up of 16 amino acids. CDR3 residues: CASSYLASGGQETQYF. The CDR3 nucleotides are TGTGCCAGCAGTTATCTGGCTAGCGGGGGACAGGAGACCCAGTACTTC.

The chain combines TRBV5-6 with TRBJ2-2; D is undetermined. V dropped 4 bases and J dropped 4 bases, with 8 bases sitting between them. The CDR3 contains 13 residues. Germline V gene lookup returns CDR1 SGHDT and CDR2 YYEEEE. CDR3 loop: CASSPDPTGELFF. CDR3 sequence (DNA): TGTGCCAGCAGCCCGGACCCCACCGGGGAGCTGTTTTTT. Full variable domain (remainder filled in from reference TRBV5-6 and TRBJ2-2): DAGVTQSPTHLIKTRGQQVTLRCSPKSGHDTVSWYQQALGQGPQFIFQYYEEEERQRGNFPDRFSGHQFPNYSSELNVNALLLGDSALYLCASSPDPTGELFFGEGSRLTVL.

This chain connects TRBV10-3 to TRBJ2-5, with 9 positions matching TRBD2. The CDR3 covers 13 residues. V was pared by 5 bases and J by 5 bases, with 3 bases of the junction left unmatched. CDR1 is ENHRY, CDR2 SYGVKD, per germline. The CDR3 coding sequence is TGTGCCATCAGTATTAGCGGGAGTGAGACCCAGTACTTC. As protein: CAISISGSETQYF.

This clone has only one observation. The CDR3, as DNA: TGTGCCAGCAGCGTCGACAGGGTCGGGTCTGGGGCCAACGTCCTGACTTTC. Encoded protein: CASSVDRVGSGANVLTF. The gene calls are TRBV9 and TRBJ2-6; 7 nucleotides line up with TRBD1. Germline V lookup: CDR1 SGDLS, CDR2 YYNGEE. The CDR3 runs 17 residues. Trimming took 2 bases from V and 1 from J; bases not matched to a gene: 6.

This chain joins TRBV5-1 and TRBJ2-5, with D perhaps matching TRBD1 or TRBD2 (5 bases each). From germline, CDR1 is SGHRS and CDR2 YFSETQ. The V end lost 1 base, the J end lost 5 bases, and 18 bases lay between the germline ends. This CDR3 is built from 16 residues. CDR3 sequence: CASSLSVGADGETQYF. For the CDR3, the DNA is TGCGCCAGCAGCTTGAGCGTCGGGGCCGATGGGGAGACCCAGTACTTC.

As concerns this clone: A read error may produce the germline difference seen at one junction end. The V and J genes are TRBV19 and TRBJ2-1; TRBD2 agrees at 9 bases. This CDR3 is 14 amino acids long. Germline V lookup: CDR1 LNHDA, CDR2 SQIVND (reference sequence). This CDR3 reads CASSIGTSGYDQFF. CDR3 DNA: TGTGCCAGTAGTATCGGCACTAGCGGGTATGATCAGTTCTTC. The whole variable domain, remainder taken from reference TRBV19 and TRBJ2-1, is DGGITQSPKYLFRKEGQNVTLSCEQNLNHDAMYWYRQDPGQGLRLIYYSQIVNDFQKGDIAEGYSVSREKKESFPLTVTSAQKNPTAFYLCASSIGTSGYDQFFGPGTRLTVL.

J is TRBJ2-3 and V is TRBV30; tentative D call: TRBD1 (6 bases). Trimming left V 3 bases short and J 3 bases short, with 13 bases between. The CDR3 sequence is 14 residues long. The germline CDR1 and CDR2 sequences are GTSNPN and SVGIG (reference sequence). The CDR3 reads CAWSRGLTTDTQYF. The DNA for the CDR3 is TGTGCCTGGAGCAGGGGTCTCACTACAGATACGCAGTATTTT.

The chain uses TRBV5-6 and TRBJ2-3; D might be TRBD2 (6 bases). CDR1 SGHDT and CDR2 YYEEEE come from the germline V gene. The CDR3 has 13 residues. Trimming removed 3 bases at V and 7 bases at J, with 12 bases between. CDR3 coding DNA: TGTGCCAGCAGCTCCGGACTACCGAATACGCAGTATTTT. This encodes CASSSGLPNTQYF.

In its sample, this clone was seen a few times. This chain joins TRBV30 and TRBJ2-3, with D perhaps being TRBD1 or TRBD2 (5 bases each). Germline V lookup: CDR1 GTSNPN, CDR2 SVGIG (reference sequence). Deletions cut 2 bases from V and 4 bases from J, with 10 bases between. The CDR3 has 13 amino acids. The CDR3 DNA is TGTGCCTGGAGTTCGGGGCTCGCAGATACGCAGTATTTT. Protein sequence: CAWSSGLADTQYF. Full variable domain (outside the CDR3, taken from reference TRBV30 and TRBJ2-3): SQTIHQWPATLVQPVGSPLSLECTVEGTSNPNLYWYRQAAGRGLQLLFYSVGIGQISSEVPQNLSASRPQDRQFILSSKKLLLSDSGFYLCAWSSGLADTQYFGPGTRLTVL.

A few counts support this clone. This chain joins TRBV6-5 and TRBJ2-7; weak D call: TRBD1 (6 bases). V was pared by 5 bases and J by 2 bases, with 7 bases between. The CDR3 has 12 residues. Germline-derived CDR1 and CDR2 are MNHEY and SVGAGI. The CDR3 is CASSQGTYEQYF. CDR3 coding DNA: TGTGCCAGCAGTCAGGGGACCTACGAGCAGTACTTC.

The V gene is TRBV5-1, the J gene TRBJ2-1, with 8 bases matching TRBD1. CDR1 and CDR2 from the germline V gene are SGHRS and YFSETQ. The junction had 6 bases not matched to a gene; V was cut back by 2 bases and J by 5 bases. This CDR3 region has 15 residues. The DNA for the CDR3 is TGCGCCAGCAGCTTTTGGGACAGGCCAGACAATGAGCAGTTCTTC. It codes for CASSFWDRPDNEQFF. Combining the CDR3 with reference TRBV5-1 and TRBJ2-1 gives the whole variable domain KAGVTQTPRYLIKTRGQQVTLSCSPISGHRSVSWYQQTPGQGLQFLFEYFSETQRNKGNFPGRFSGRQFSNSRSEMNVSTLELGDSALYLCASSFWDRPDNEQFFGPGTRLTVL.

The rearrangement links TRBV29-1 to TRBJ2-3; D unclear. Trimming stripped 7 bases from V and 1 base from J, with 15 bases between. CDR1 is SQVTM, CDR2 ANQGSEA, per germline. This CDR3 has 14 amino acids. Here the CDR3 reads CSGVWGYGTDTQYF. The CDR3 DNA reads as TGCAGCGGAGTCTGGGGTTATGGCACAGATACGCAGTATTTT.

As concerns this clone: An end of the junction differs from the germline gene, which may be a read error. J is TRBJ2-7 and V is TRBV29-1; TRBD2 matches at 9 bases. The CDR3 is 13 residues long. Germline V CDR1 and CDR2: SQVTM, ANQGSEA. The CDR3 nucleotides are TGCCGCGTTGATGCGGGAGGGAGGTACGAGCAGTACTTC. It specifies CRVDAGGRYEQYF.

A few counts support this clone. This chain links TRBV30 with TRBJ1-1; no firm D call. This CDR3 has 13 residues. Germline V gene data show CDR1 as GTSNPN and CDR2 as SVGIG (reference sequence). Trimming left V 3 bases short and J 4 bases short, with 12 bases between. DNA for the CDR3: TGTGCCTGGAGCGATCAAGGGTTCACTGAAGCTTTCTTT. Its translation is CAWSDQGFTEAFF.

The rearrangement links TRBV5-1 to TRBJ2-6, with D perhaps matching TRBD2 (5 bases). Germline V gene data show CDR1 as SGHRS and CDR2 as YFSETQ. CDR3 size: 14 residues. Trimming shortened V by 3 bases and J by 2 bases, and 6 bases separated the two germline ends. The DNA for the CDR3 is TGCGCCAGCAGCTCTAGCACTGGGGCCAACGTCCTGACTTTC. Translation: CASSSSTGANVLTF. Filled out from reference TRBV5-1 and TRBJ2-6, the complete variable domain reads KAGVTQTPRYLIKTRGQQVTLSCSPISGHRSVSWYQQTPGQGLQFLFEYFSETQRNKGNFPGRFSGRQFSNSRSEMNVSTLELGDSALYLCASSSSTGANVLTFGAGSRLTVL.

This CDR3 reads CASSLKGVDGYTF. The CDR3 bases are TGTGCCAGCAGCTTGAAGGGGGTGGATGGCTACACCTTC. The J gene is TRBJ1-2, the V gene TRBV7-9; D is possibly TRBD1 (6 bases). Per germline, CDR1 SEHNR and CDR2 FQNEAQ (reference sequence). Trimming stripped 3 bases from V and 6 bases from J, with 11 bases between. The CDR3 extends over 13 amino acids.

This clone appeared a few times. The genes are TRBV9 and TRBJ2-1; 8 nucleotides align to TRBD2. V lost 4 bases to trimming and J lost 4 bases; unmatched junction nucleotides: 7. The CDR3 is 15 residues long. The germline gives CDR1 SGDLS, CDR2 YYNGEE. CDR3 in DNA: TGTGCCAGCAGCAAAGGGGTAGCGGGATACAATGAGCAGTTCTTC. It encodes CASSKGVAGYNEQFF.

This clone was seen a handful of times. V usage is TRBV28 and J usage is TRBJ1-1; D may be TRBD1 (5 bases). Germline lookup yields CDR1 MDHEN and CDR2 SYDVKM. The CDR3 length is 15 residues. Trimming removed 3 bases at V and 8 bases at J, with 19 bases between. The CDR3 protein is CASSFPGRIAGEAFF. The CDR3, as DNA: TGTGCCAGCAGTTTTCCAGGGAGAATTGCTGGGGAAGCTTTCTTT.

In its sample, this clone was seen a few times. The CDR3, as DNA: TGTGCCTGGAGTGTACGATCGCAATATGAGCAGTTCTTC. It yields the protein CAWSVRSQYEQFF. The V call is TRBV30, the J call TRBJ2-1, with D uncertain. Germline assignment: CDR1 GTSNPN and CDR2 SVGIG (reference sequence). This CDR3 region has 13 residues. V shed 0 bases and J shed 8 bases, with 11 bases lying between them. The whole variable domain, filled in from reference TRBV30 and TRBJ2-1, reads SQTIHQWPATLVQPVGSPLSLECTVEGTSNPNLYWYRQAAGRGLQLLFYSVGIGQISSEVPQNLSASRPQDRQFILSSKKLLLSDSGFYLCAWSVRSQYEQFFGPGTRLTVL.

The chain combines TRBV5-1 with TRBJ2-1; D unclear. Germline V gives CDR1 SGHRS, CDR2 YFSETQ. V was trimmed by 0 bases and J by 10 bases, leaving 8 bases between them. The CDR3 extends over 12 amino acids. The CDR3 bases are TGCGCCAGCAGCTTGGAATTTGCCGAGCAGTTCTTC. It translates to CASSLEFAEQFF.